The clone carrying this T cell receptor beta chain was recorded at least ten times. Its antigen is as yet unknown. This CDR3 region has 13 residues. Germline V gene sequence: CDR1 SNHLY, CDR2 FYNNEI. With 8 bases clipped from V and 2 bases from J, the junction kept 3 bases outside the gene matches. Indicated time point: persistent/refractory GD, antithyroid drugs over 5 years with positive TRAb. From PBMCs, RNA was extracted and then used to make the TCR library. This entry belongs to a study of regulatory T cells in long-lasting Graves disease. Study-wide results and limits: When disease was persistent, TRBV28, TRBJ1-2 and TRBJ2-5 were the favored segments.

The TCR beta library used iRepertoire HTBI primers with Arm-PCR amplification of CDR3. Each CDR3 protein gets one entry after TCRdb re-called the multiplex PCR reads with MiXCR. The sample consists of a few hundred thousand distinct CDR3 sequences, around 20% of them appearing once. The source of this sequence is a female donor with Graves disease. The sample in question was peripheral blood mononuclear cells (PBMCs), obtained when the disease was refractory, from a patient treated with antithyroid drugs. The chain uses TRBV2 and TRBJ2-4; 7 nucleotides line up with TRBD1. CDR3 sequence reads: CASDRDTKNIQYF. The CDR3 DNA reads TGTGCCAGCGACAGGGATACCAAAAACATTCAGTACTTC.